This TCR beta chain was identified in a study of shared T cell receptors in the human thymus. The method was immunoSEQ multiplex PCR; TCRdb's version includes in-frame clones alone and lacks a portion of them. The sample comprises roughly 410,000 clones, over 90% of which are singletons, and about 0.02% rests with the top ten. The CDR3 has 15 residues. After removal of 6 bases from V and 7 bases from J, the junction contained 14 bases not matched to a gene. In germline, CDR1 is MDHEN, CDR2 SYDVKM. The V and J genes are TRBV28 and TRBJ2-7; 8 bases align to TRBD1. What was sequenced was thymocytes. The clonotype originates from a human donor. This CDR3 reads CASSLGQGAFEEQYF. In nucleotides, the CDR3 is TGTGCCAGCAGCCTGGGGCAGGGGGCATTTGAAGAGCAGTACTTC.